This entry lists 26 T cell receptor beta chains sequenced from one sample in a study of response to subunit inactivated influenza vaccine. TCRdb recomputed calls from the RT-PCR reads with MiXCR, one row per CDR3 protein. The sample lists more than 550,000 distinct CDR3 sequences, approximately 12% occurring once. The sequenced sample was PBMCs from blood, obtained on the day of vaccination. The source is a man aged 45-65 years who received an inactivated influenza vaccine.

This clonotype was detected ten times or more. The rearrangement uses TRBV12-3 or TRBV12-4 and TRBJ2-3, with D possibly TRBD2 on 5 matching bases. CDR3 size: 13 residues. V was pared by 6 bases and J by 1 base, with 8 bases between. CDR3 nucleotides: TGTGCCAGCAGCGGGAAAGGCACAGATACGCAGTATTTT. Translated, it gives CASSGKGTDTQYF.

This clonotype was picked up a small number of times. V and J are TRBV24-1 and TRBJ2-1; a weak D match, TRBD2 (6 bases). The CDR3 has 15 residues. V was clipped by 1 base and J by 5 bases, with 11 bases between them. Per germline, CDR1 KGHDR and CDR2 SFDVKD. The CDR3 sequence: CATSDFASVHNEQFF. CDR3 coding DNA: TGTGCCACCAGTGATTTTGCTAGCGTCCACAATGAGCAGTTCTTC.

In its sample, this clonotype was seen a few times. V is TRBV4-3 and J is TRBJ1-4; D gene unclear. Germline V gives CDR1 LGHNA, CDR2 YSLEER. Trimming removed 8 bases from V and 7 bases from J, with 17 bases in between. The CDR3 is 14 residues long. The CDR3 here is CASGIRGWGEKLFF. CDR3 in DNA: TGCGCCAGCGGTATACGGGGATGGGGTGAAAAACTGTTTTTT.

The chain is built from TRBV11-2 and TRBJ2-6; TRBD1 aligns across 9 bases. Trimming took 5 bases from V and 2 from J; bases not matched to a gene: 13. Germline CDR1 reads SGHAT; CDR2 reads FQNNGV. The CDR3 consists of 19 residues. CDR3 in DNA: TGTGCCAGCAGCCCAACAATCCGGGACAGGGTTCCTGGGGCCAACGTCCTGACTTTC. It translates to CASSPTIRDRVPGANVLTF.

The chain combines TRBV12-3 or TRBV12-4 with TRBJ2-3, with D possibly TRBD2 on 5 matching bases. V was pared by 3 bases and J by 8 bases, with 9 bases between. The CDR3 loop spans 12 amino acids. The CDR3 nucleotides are TGTGCCAGCAGTTTGGAGGCAGGTACGCAGTATTTT. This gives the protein CASSLEAGTQYF.

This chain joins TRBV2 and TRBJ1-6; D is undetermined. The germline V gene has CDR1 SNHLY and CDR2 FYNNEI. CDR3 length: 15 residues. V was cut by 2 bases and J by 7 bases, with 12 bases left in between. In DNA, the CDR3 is TGTGCCAGCAGTGAACGACGAGCCTCAAATTCACCCCTCCACTTT. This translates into CASSERRASNSPLHF.

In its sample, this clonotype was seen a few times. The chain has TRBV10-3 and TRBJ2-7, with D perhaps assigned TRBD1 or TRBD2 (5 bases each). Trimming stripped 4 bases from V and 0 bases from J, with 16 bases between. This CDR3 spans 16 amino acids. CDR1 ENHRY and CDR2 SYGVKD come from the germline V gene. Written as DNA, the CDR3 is TGTGCCATCAGTGGACCCCCGGCAGGGAGCTCCTACGAGCAGTACTTC. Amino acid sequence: CAISGPPAGSSYEQYF.

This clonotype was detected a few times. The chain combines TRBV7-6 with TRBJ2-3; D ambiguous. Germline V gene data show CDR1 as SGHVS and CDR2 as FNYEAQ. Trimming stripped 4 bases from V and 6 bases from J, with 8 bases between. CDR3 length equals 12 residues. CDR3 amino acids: CASSSFVDTQYF. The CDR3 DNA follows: TGTGCCAGCAGCTCCTTTGTGGATACGCAGTATTTT.

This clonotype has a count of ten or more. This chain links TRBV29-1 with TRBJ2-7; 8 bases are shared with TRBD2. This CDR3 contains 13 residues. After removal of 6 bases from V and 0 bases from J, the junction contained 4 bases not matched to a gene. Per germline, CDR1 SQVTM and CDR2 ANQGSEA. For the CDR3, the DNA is TGCAGCGTGCTAAGCGGGAGCTCCTACGAGCAGTACTTC. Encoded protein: CSVLSGSSYEQYF.

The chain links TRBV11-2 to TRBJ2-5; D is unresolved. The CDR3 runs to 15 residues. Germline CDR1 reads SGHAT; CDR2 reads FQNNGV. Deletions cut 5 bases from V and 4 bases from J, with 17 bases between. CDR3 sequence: CASSHEDLAAETQYF. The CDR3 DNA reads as TGTGCCAGCAGCCACGAGGACCTCGCCGCAGAGACCCAGTACTTC. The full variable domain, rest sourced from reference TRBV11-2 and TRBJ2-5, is EAGVAQSPRYKIIEKRQSVAFWCNPISGHATLYWYQQILGQGPKLLIQFQNNGVVDDSQLPKDRFSAERLKGVDSTLKIQPAKLEDSAVYLCASSHEDLAAETQYFGPGTRLLVL.

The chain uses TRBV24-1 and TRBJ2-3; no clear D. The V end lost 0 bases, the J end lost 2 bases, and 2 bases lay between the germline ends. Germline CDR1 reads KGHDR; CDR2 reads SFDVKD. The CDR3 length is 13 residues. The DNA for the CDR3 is TGTGCCACCAGTGATTTGCCCACAGATACGCAGTATTTT. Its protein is CATSDLPTDTQYF.

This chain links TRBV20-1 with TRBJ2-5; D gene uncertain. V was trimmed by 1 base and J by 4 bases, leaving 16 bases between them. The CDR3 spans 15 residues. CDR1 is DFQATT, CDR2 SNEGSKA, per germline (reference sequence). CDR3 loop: CSARAIQNWGETQYF. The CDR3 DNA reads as TGCAGTGCTAGAGCCATCCAGAATTGGGGAGAGACCCAGTACTTC.

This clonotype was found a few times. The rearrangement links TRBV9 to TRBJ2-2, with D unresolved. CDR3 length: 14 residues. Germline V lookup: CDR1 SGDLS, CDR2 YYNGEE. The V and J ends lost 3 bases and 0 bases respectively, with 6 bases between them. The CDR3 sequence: CASSAGPNTGELFF. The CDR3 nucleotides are TGTGCCAGCAGCGCCGGACCGAACACCGGGGAGCTGTTTTTT.

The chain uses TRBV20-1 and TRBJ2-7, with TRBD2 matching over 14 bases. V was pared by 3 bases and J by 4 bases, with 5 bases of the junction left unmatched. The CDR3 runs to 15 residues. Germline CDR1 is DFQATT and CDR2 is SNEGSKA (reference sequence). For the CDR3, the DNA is TGCAGTGCTAGGACCGGGACTAGCGGGAGTTACGAGCAGTACTTC. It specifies CSARTGTSGSYEQYF.

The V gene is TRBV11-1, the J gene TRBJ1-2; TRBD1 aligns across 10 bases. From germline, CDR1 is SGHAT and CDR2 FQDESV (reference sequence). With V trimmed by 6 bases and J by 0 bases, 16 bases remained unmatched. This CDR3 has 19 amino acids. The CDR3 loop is CASSATFGTGVGANYGYTF. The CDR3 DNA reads TGTGCCAGCAGTGCAACCTTTGGGACAGGGGTCGGAGCTAACTATGGCTACACCTTC.

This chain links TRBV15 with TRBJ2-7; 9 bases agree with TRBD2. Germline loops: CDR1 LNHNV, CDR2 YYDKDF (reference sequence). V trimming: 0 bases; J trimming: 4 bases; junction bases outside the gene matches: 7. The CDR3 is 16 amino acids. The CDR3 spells CATSRDRASGAYEQYF. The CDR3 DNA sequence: TGTGCCACCAGCAGAGATAGGGCTAGCGGGGCATACGAGCAGTACTTC. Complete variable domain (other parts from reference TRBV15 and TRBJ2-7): DAMVIQNPRYQVTQFGKPVTLSCSQTLNHNVMYWYQQKSSQAPKLLFHYYDKDFNNEADTPDNFQSRRPNTSFCFLDIRSPGLGDTAMYLCATSRDRASGAYEQYFGPGTRLTVT.

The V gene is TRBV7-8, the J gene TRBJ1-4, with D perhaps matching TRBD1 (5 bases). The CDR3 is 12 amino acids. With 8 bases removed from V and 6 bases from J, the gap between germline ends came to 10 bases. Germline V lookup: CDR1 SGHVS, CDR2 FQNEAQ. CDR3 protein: CASGRAHEKLFF. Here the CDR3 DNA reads TGTGCCAGCGGCAGGGCCCATGAAAAACTGTTTTTT.

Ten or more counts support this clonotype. CDR3 sequence: CASSFGGDQPQHF. The CDR3 bases are TGTGCCAGCAGTTTTGGAGGGGATCAGCCCCAGCATTTT. V is TRBV12-3 or TRBV12-4 and J is TRBJ1-5; the D gene is possibly TRBD1 (5 bases). The CDR3 extends over 13 amino acids. V was shortened by 3 bases and J by 5 bases, with 8 bases between the two germline ends.

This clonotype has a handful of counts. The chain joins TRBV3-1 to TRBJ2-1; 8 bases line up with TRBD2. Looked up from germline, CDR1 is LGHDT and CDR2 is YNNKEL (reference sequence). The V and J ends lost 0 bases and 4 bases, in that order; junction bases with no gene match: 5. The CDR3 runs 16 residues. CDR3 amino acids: CASSQEIGLAYNEQFF. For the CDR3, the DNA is TGTGCCAGCAGCCAAGAAATAGGACTAGCTTACAATGAGCAGTTCTTC.

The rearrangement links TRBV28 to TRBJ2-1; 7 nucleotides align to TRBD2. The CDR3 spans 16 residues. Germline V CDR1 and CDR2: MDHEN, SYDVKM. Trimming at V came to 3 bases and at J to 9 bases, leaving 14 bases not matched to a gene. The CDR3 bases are TGTGCCAGCAGTTTTGCTAGCGGCAGTTTAACTATTGAGCAGTTCTTC. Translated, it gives CASSFASGSLTIEQFF.

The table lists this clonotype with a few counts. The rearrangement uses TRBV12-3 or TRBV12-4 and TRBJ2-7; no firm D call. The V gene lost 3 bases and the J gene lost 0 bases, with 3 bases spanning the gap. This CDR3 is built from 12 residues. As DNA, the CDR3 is TGTGCCAGCAGTTTCTTCTCCTACGAGCAGTACTTC. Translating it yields CASSFFSYEQYF.

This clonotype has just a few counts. Written as DNA, the CDR3 is TGTGCCAGCAGTCTACAGGGTTACAATCAGCCCCAGCATTTT. This gives the protein CASSLQGYNQPQHF. The chain is built from TRBV12-3 or TRBV12-4 and TRBJ1-5, with D possibly being TRBD1 (6 bases). This CDR3 has 14 amino acids. The V and J ends lost 5 bases and 3 bases respectively, with 11 bases between them.

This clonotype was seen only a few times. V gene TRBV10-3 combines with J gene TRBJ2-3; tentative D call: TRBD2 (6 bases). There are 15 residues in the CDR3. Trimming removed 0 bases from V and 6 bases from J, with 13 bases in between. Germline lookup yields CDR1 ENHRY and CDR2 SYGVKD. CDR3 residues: CAISESAGMGDTQYF. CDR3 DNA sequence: TGTGCCATCAGTGAGTCGGCGGGAATGGGGGATACGCAGTATTTT.

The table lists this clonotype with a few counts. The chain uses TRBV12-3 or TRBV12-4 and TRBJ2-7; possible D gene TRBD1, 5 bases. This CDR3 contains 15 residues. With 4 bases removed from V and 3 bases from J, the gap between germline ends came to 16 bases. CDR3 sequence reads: CASSSTRGTLYEQYF. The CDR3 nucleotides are TGTGCCAGCAGTTCCACAAGGGGAACTCTCTACGAGCAGTACTTC.

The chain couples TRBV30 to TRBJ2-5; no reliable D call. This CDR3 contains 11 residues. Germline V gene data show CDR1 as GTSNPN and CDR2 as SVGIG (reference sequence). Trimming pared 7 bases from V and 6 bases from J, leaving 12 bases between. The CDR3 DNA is TGTGCCTTACTGCACGCGAAGACCCAGTACTTC. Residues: CALLHAKTQYF.

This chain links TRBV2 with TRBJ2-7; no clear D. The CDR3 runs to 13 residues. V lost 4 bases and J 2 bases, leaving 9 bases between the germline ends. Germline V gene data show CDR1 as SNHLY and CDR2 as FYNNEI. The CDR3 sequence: CASSARAAYEQYF. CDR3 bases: TGTGCCAGCAGTGCACGGGCCGCCTACGAGCAGTACTTC. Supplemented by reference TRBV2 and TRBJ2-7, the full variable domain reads EPEVTQTPSHQVTQMGQEVILRCVPISNHLYFYWYRQILGQKVEFLVSFYNNEISEKSEIFDDQFSVERPDGSNFTLKIRSTKLEDSAMYFCASSARAAYEQYFGPGTRLTVT.